The 16 T cell receptor beta chains below all came from one sample that was sequenced in a study of blood T cell repertoires in COVID-19. The protocol was immunoSEQ multiplex PCR, while the TCRdb copy is restricted to in-frame clones and leaves out a portion. The profile shows under 250,000 clones, under 90% of them singletons. Sequencing input: peripheral blood. All receptors come from a woman aged 55-69 years who had recovered from COVID-19.

The rearrangement joins TRBV6-2 or TRBV6-3 to TRBJ2-2; D is ambiguous. The CDR3 length is 16 residues. Trimming pared 0 bases from V and 1 base from J, leaving 9 bases between. Germline CDR1 and CDR2: MNHEY and SVGEGT. This CDR3 reads CASSYSLPLNTGELFF. In DNA, the CDR3 is TGTGCCAGCAGTTACTCGCTACCTCTGAACACCGGGGAGCTGTTTTTT.

The V call is TRBV27, the J call TRBJ1-4; the match to TRBD1 covers 10 bases. The CDR3 extends over 14 amino acids. The V gene's germline CDR1 is MNHEY and CDR2 SMNVEV (reference sequence). V lost 6 bases to trimming and J lost 8 bases; unmatched junction nucleotides: 6. In nucleotides, the CDR3 is TGTGCCAGCAGAAGGACAGGGGGAAACGAAAAACTGTTTTTT. This encodes CASRRTGGNEKLFF.

This clone was seen a single time. V and J are TRBV9 and TRBJ2-1; TRBD2 agrees at 11 bases. This CDR3 comprises 15 residues. Losses at the gene ends were 1 base for V and 5 bases for J; bases not matched to a gene: 2. Per germline, CDR1 SGDLS and CDR2 YYNGEE. The CDR3 region is CASSVTSGGNNEQFF. As DNA, the CDR3 is TGTGCCAGCAGCGTAACTAGCGGGGGTAACAATGAGCAGTTCTTC.

The chain carries TRBV11-2 and TRBJ1-2; 7 nucleotides line up with TRBD1. The CDR3 has 14 amino acids. The junction had 4 bases not matched to a gene; V was cut back by 4 bases and J by 2 bases. The V gene's germline CDR1 is SGHAT and CDR2 FQNNGV. The CDR3 here is CASSSDRPNYGYTF. Here the CDR3 DNA reads TGTGCCAGCAGCTCGGACAGGCCCAACTATGGCTACACCTTC.

The chain is built from TRBV5-1 and TRBJ1-2, with D possibly being TRBD1 (5 bases). Trimming took off 1 base at V and 0 bases at J, with 7 bases between the two ends. CDR3 length: 14 residues. CDR1 and CDR2 (germline): SGHRS, YFSETQ. CDR3 nucleotides: TGCGCCAGCAGCTTGACAGGTGCTAACTATGGCTACACCTTC. This gives the protein CASSLTGANYGYTF.

This chain links TRBV9 with TRBJ1-4, with TRBD1 matching over 7 bases. Germline values: CDR1 SGDLS, CDR2 YYNGEE. The V gene end was trimmed by 2 bases and the J gene end by 4 bases; junction bases not matched to a gene: 2. The length of the CDR3 is 14 residues. CDR3 coding DNA: TGTGCCAGCAGCGTCCAGGGGGGTAATGAAAAACTGTTTTTT. Residues: CASSVQGGNEKLFF.

V and J are TRBV6-5 and TRBJ1-5, with 8 bases lining up with TRBD1. V shed 3 bases and J 3 bases; nucleotides not matched to a gene: 4. The CDR3 runs 15 residues. Germline CDR1 MNHEY, CDR2 SVGAGI. CDR3 sequence reads: CASSYRQGYNQPQHF. For the CDR3, the DNA is TGTGCCAGCAGTTATAGACAGGGGTACAATCAGCCCCAGCATTTT.

As DNA, the CDR3 is TGTGCCATCAGTGAGCTGGGGGGGAACACTGAAGCTTTCTTT. Translation: CAISELGGNTEAFF. The chain couples TRBV10-3 to TRBJ1-1; D possibly corresponds to TRBD1 (5 bases). The CDR3 totals 14 residues. CDR1 is ENHRY, CDR2 SYGVKD, per germline. V was pared by 2 bases and J by 1 base, with 8 bases between.

This clone was recorded only once. The chain joins TRBV14 to TRBJ2-3; a possible D gene is TRBD1 (6 bases). CDR3 length: 15 amino acids. Between the trimmed V and J ends, which lost 2 bases and 1 base, there was a span of 10 bases. Germline CDR1 reads SGHDN; CDR2 reads FVKESK. The CDR3 sequence: CASSQQQGRTDTQYF. The CDR3, as DNA: TGTGCCAGCAGCCAACAACAGGGTCGCACAGATACGCAGTATTTT. Looking up the rest from reference TRBV14 and TRBJ2-3 gives the full variable domain: EAGVTQFPSHSVIEKGQTVTLRCDPISGHDNLYWYRRVMGKEIKFLLHFVKESKQDESGMPNNRFLAERTGGTYSTLKVQPAELEDSGVYFCASSQQQGRTDTQYFGPGTRLTVL.

The genes are TRBV15 and TRBJ1-3; tentatively, D is TRBD1 (5 bases). This CDR3 region has 14 residues. V was clipped by 11 bases and J by 1 base, with 15 bases between them. Germline CDR1 reads LNHNV; CDR2 reads YYDKDF (reference sequence). As DNA, the CDR3 is TGTGCCGCGAGGAGGGGAAGGTCTGGAAACACCATATATTTT. Its protein product is CAARRGRSGNTIYF.

The table lists this clone with a few counts. The rearrangement joins TRBV4-1 to TRBJ1-2; tentatively, D is TRBD1 (6 bases). V lost 3 bases and J 8 bases, leaving 19 bases between the germline ends. Germline V gene sequence: CDR1 MGHRA, CDR2 YSYEKL. The CDR3 sequence is 15 residues long. In DNA, the CDR3 is TGCGCCAGCAGCCACCCTGGGAGGGGGGCAGAAGGCTACACCTTC. This translates into CASSHPGRGAEGYTF.

This chain links TRBV18 with TRBJ1-1; possibly TRBD1 for D (5 bases). Trimming removed 4 bases at V and 11 bases at J, with 26 bases between. There are 16 residues in the CDR3. Germline CDR1 is KGHSH and CDR2 is LQKENI. CDR3 nucleotide sequence: TGTGCCAGCTCACGCGGCAAGGGAGAGGAGGGGAATGCGGCTTTCTTT. Its translation is CASSRGKGEEGNAAFF.

This chain links TRBV18 with TRBJ2-7, with D perhaps matching TRBD1 (6 bases). Per the germline V gene, CDR1 is KGHSH and CDR2 is LQKENI. The ends were cut back, 3 bases at V and 2 bases at J, with 14 bases in the middle. This CDR3 region has 15 residues. The CDR3 DNA is TGTGCCAGCTCACCGGAGACAGGTTCCACCTACGAGCAGTACTTC. Its translation is CASSPETGSTYEQYF.

The chain couples TRBV2 to TRBJ2-1; no definite D call. The CDR3 runs to 14 residues. Germline CDR1 and CDR2: SNHLY and FYNNEI. V was cut by 5 bases and J by 5 bases, with 13 bases left in between. The CDR3 bases are TGTGCCAGCAGTTCTGACTCCCCGGACAATGAGCAGTTCTTC. This encodes CASSSDSPDNEQFF. Using reference TRBV2 and TRBJ2-1 for the parts outside the CDR3, the full variable domain is EPEVTQTPSHQVTQMGQEVILRCVPISNHLYFYWYRQILGQKVEFLVSFYNNEISEKSEIFDDQFSVERPDGSNFTLKIRSTKLEDSAMYFCASSSDSPDNEQFFGPGTRLTVL.

V and J are TRBV3-1 (or the pseudogene TRBV3-2) and TRBJ1-2, with 12 bases aligning to TRBD1. Germline V gives CDR1 LGHDT, CDR2 YNNKEL (reference sequence). Trimming took 4 bases from V and 6 from J; bases not matched to a gene: 12. The CDR3 runs 17 residues. CDR3 DNA sequence: TGTGCCAGCAGCCGAACGGGACAGGGGGCTTTATGGGATGGCTACACCTTC. This gives the protein CASSRTGQGALWDGYTF.

The genes are TRBV2 and TRBJ1-6, with D hard to call. This CDR3 comprises 16 residues. Germline-derived CDR1 and CDR2 are SNHLY and FYNNEI. The V end lost 1 base, the J end lost 0 bases, and 7 bases lay between the germline ends. The CDR3 loop is CASSEENSSYNSPLHF. In DNA, the CDR3 is TGTGCCAGCAGTGAAGAAAACAGCTCCTATAATTCACCCCTCCACTTT.